This T cell receptor beta chain was retrieved from a study of response to subunit inactivated influenza vaccine. This clonotype showed up just a few times. Its target is unknown. Findings and caveats of the study: The authors offered the suggestion that each seasonal influenza vaccination recruits few new T cells.

This CDR3 contains 17 residues. The V gene's germline CDR1 is LGHNA and CDR2 YNFKEQ. Trimming shortened V by 1 base and J by 4 bases, and 18 bases separated the two germline ends. Each CDR3 protein gets one entry after TCRdb re-called the RT-PCR reads with MiXCR. The sample lists fewer than 800,000 distinct CDR3 sequences, approximately 15% occurring once. The chain is built from TRBV4-2 and TRBJ2-3; D is unresolved. This sequence was found in a man over 45 who received an inactivated influenza vaccine. The sample was PBMCs from blood, taken 11 to 12 days after vaccination. CDR3 coding DNA: TGTGCCAGCAGCCAAGTGTCCGGAGTTAGTGGTGCAGATACGCAGTATTTT. Translating it yields CASSQVSGVSGADTQYF.